What follows are 21 T cell receptor beta chains derived from one specimen sequenced in a study of beta chain features in type 1 diabetes. Expressed TCRB transcripts were sequenced because the isolated RNA had all been reverse transcribed beforehand. Measured with immunoSEQ multiplex PCR; TCRdb has only the in-frame clones, and not every one. The repertoire holds some 900,000 clones, with 15% to 20% as singletons. Sequences were obtained from naive CD4+ T cells from blood. The receptors derive from a woman in her late teens or twenties in good health.

The chain has TRBV4-2 and TRBJ1-2; TRBD1 might be the D (5 bases). This CDR3 has 15 amino acids. Germline V gene lookup returns CDR1 LGHNA and CDR2 YNFKEQ. Trimming removed 0 bases from V and 8 bases from J, with 16 bases in between. The CDR3: CASSQDPQGLIGYTF. In nucleotides, the CDR3 is TGTGCCAGCAGCCAAGATCCCCAGGGTCTCATCGGCTACACCTTC.

This clone turned up a few times. J is TRBJ2-3 and V is TRBV6-6; D gene ambiguous. The CDR3 contains 11 residues. V lost 8 bases and J 14 bases, leaving 17 bases between the germline ends. The germline CDR1 and CDR2 sequences are MNHNY and SVGAGI (reference sequence). The CDR3 region has the DNA TGTGCCAGCTCGTCGCAAAGAGACTCGTATTTT. Translating gives CASSSQRDSYF.

J is TRBJ1-2 and V is TRBV6-1; 8 bases align to TRBD1. V was pared by 3 bases and J by 8 bases, with 5 bases of the junction left unmatched. Germline CDR1 is MNHNS and CDR2 is SASEGT. The CDR3 totals 13 residues. CDR3 sequence reads: CASSDRGHRGYTF. The CDR3 DNA sequence: TGTGCCAGCAGTGACAGGGGGCATAGAGGCTACACCTTC.

This chain uses TRBV6-1 with TRBJ2-1; 7 bases match TRBD2. The CDR3 is 16 residues long. Germline V gives CDR1 MNHNS, CDR2 SASEGT. The J segment lost 4 bases and the V segment lost 2 bases, leaving 8 bases of the junction unmatched. The CDR3 spells CASSELPSGYYNEQFF. CDR3 in DNA: TGTGCCAGCAGTGAATTACCTAGCGGCTATTACAATGAGCAGTTCTTC.

The chain carries TRBV19 and TRBJ2-3; the D gene could be TRBD1 or TRBD2 (6 bases each). Germline CDR1 and CDR2: LNHDA and SQIVND (reference sequence). Trimming removed 7 bases at V and 3 bases at J, with 17 bases between. CDR3 length: 15 amino acids. CDR3 sequence (DNA): TGTGCCAGTACCCCCCGGTGGAGGGGGACAGATACGCAGTATTTT. It yields the protein CASTPRWRGTDTQYF. The full variable domain, with the rest looked up from reference TRBV19 and TRBJ2-3, is DGGITQSPKYLFRKEGQNVTLSCEQNLNHDAMYWYRQDPGQGLRLIYYSQIVNDFQKGDIAEGYSVSREKKESFPLTVTSAQKNPTAFYLCASTPRWRGTDTQYFGPGTRLTVL.

The rearrangement links TRBV19 to TRBJ2-3; D unresolved. The CDR3 contains 13 residues. Trimming took off 4 bases at V and 2 bases at J, with 7 bases between the two ends. Germline-derived CDR1 and CDR2 are LNHDA and SQIVND (reference sequence). The CDR3 loop reads CASSTPATDTQYF. The DNA for the CDR3 is TGTGCCAGTAGTACTCCAGCCACAGATACGCAGTATTTT.

This rearrangement joins TRBV5-1 to TRBJ2-7; possibly TRBD1 for D (7 bases). Germline values: CDR1 SGHRS, CDR2 YFSETQ. CDR3 size: 14 residues. Trimming left V 4 bases short and J 4 bases short, with 15 bases between. For the CDR3, the DNA is TGCGCCAGCAGCGTCCAGGGGGGACCTTACGAGCAGTACTTC. It translates to CASSVQGGPYEQYF.

The chain is built from TRBV28 and TRBJ2-7; 7 bases line up with TRBD1. The length of the CDR3 is 13 residues. Germline loops: CDR1 MDHEN, CDR2 SYDVKM. V trimming: 5 bases; J trimming: 3 bases; junction bases outside the gene matches: 4. The CDR3 DNA is TGTGCCAGCAGTCGACAGGGAAACTACGAGCAGTACTTC. Residues: CASSRQGNYEQYF.

This clone appeared a few times. One end of the junction is discordant with germline, which a read error may explain. The CDR3 DNA reads TGCGCCAGCAGCCAAGGGGGCGGGAGAAGCACAGATACGCAGTATTTT. This encodes CASSQGGGRSTDTQYF. The V and J genes are TRBV7-9 and TRBJ2-3, with D possibly called TRBD1 or TRBD2 (7 bases each). Germline V lookup: CDR1 SEHNR, CDR2 FQNEAQ (reference sequence). This CDR3 has 16 amino acids.

The genes are TRBV12-2 and TRBJ2-3; the table's D call, TRBD2, was not checked against the DNA. TRBV12-2 is assigned pseudogene status. The CDR3 spans 15 residues. CDR3 sequence reads: CASRSNGISTDTQYF. The DNA of the CDR3 is TGTGCAAGTCGTTCAAACGGGATTAGCACAGATACGCAGTATTTT.

This chain's CDR3 is CASSLWAGSGGRGELFF. As DNA, the CDR3 is TGTGCCAGCAGTTTATGGGCCGGAAGCGGGGGTCGTGGGGAGCTGTTTTTT. The chain recombines TRBV28 with TRBJ2-2; 8 bases fit TRBD2. Germline CDR1 is MDHEN and CDR2 is SYDVKM. The ends lost 0 bases at V and 8 bases at J; junction bases unmatched: 11. The CDR3 has 17 residues.

This clone occurred a few times. The sample has other DNA sequences that encode this CDR3 too. V and J are TRBV5-1 and TRBJ2-7; 8 nucleotides align to TRBD1. Germline-derived CDR1 and CDR2 are SGHRS and YFSETQ. V gave up 4 bases and J gave up 0 bases; unmatched junction bases: 6. The CDR3 sequence is 15 residues long. CDR3 amino acids: CASSLGQGSSYEQYF. Written as DNA, the CDR3 is TGCGCCAGCAGCCTCGGACAGGGATCCTCCTACGAGCAGTACTTC.

This clone was seen a few times. The chain joins TRBV5-6 to TRBJ1-1; D ambiguous. CDR3 length: 14 amino acids. CDR1 and CDR2 from the germline V gene are SGHDT and YYEEEE. V lost 0 bases and J lost 4, with 10 bases in between. In DNA form, the CDR3 reads TGTGCCAGCAGCTTGGTGGCCCCCTCCACTGAAGCTTTCTTT. Translating it yields CASSLVAPSTEAFF. Together with reference TRBV5-6 and TRBJ1-1, the CDR3 gives the full variable domain: DAGVTQSPTHLIKTRGQQVTLRCSPKSGHDTVSWYQQALGQGPQFIFQYYEEEERQRGNFPDRFSGHQFPNYSSELNVNALLLGDSALYLCASSLVAPSTEAFFGQGTRLTVV.

This clone occurred a few times. V and J are TRBV27 and TRBJ2-3; 14 nucleotides match TRBD2. The CDR3 has 18 residues. The germline V gene has CDR1 MNHEY and CDR2 SMNVEV (reference sequence). V shed 3 bases, J shed 6 bases, and the junction held 11 bases outside the gene matches. CDR3 nucleotides: TGTGCCAGCAGTTTCGATCGGACTAGCGGGAGGCGATTGGATACGCAGTATTTT. Its protein product is CASSFDRTSGRRLDTQYF.

This clone turned up a few times. The V gene is TRBV7-9, the J gene TRBJ2-1; 13 bases line up with TRBD2. Germline loops: CDR1 SEHNR, CDR2 FQNEAQ (reference sequence). The V segment lost 0 bases and the J segment 7 bases; nucleotides outside the gene matches: 3. CDR3 length equals 16 residues. The CDR3 region has the DNA TGTGCCAGCAGCTTAGCATGGACTAGCGGGAGAAATGAGCAGTTCTTC. As protein: CASSLAWTSGRNEQFF.

V is TRBV15 and J is TRBJ1-1; D gene ambiguous. CDR1 and CDR2 from the germline V gene are LNHNV and YYDKDF (reference sequence). V gave up 3 bases and J gave up 2 bases, with 13 bases separating them. CDR3 length: 15 residues. The chain's CDR3 is CATSSVQNLNTEAFF. CDR3 coding DNA: TGTGCCACCAGCAGTGTCCAGAACCTAAACACTGAAGCTTTCTTT.

This clone has a handful of counts. The chain carries TRBV20-1 and TRBJ2-7; D is perhaps TRBD1 (6 bases). Germline lookup yields CDR1 DFQATT and CDR2 SNEGSKA (reference sequence). The CDR3 has 11 amino acids. V gave up 8 bases and J gave up 5 bases, with 13 bases separating them. The CDR3 is CSTGYSHEQYF. The CDR3 DNA reads as TGCAGTACAGGGTATTCCCACGAGCAGTACTTC.

This clone was observed a handful of times. The chain joins TRBV5-1 to TRBJ1-1, with D unresolved. The CDR3 runs to 12 residues. V lost 5 bases and J 7 bases, leaving 12 bases between the germline ends. Germline lookup yields CDR1 SGHRS and CDR2 YFSETQ. DNA for the CDR3: TGCGCCAGCAGGGCGGAGGACGGTGAAGCTTTCTTT. It is translated as CASRAEDGEAFF. Full variable domain (rest looked up from reference TRBV5-1 and TRBJ1-1): KAGVTQTPRYLIKTRGQQVTLSCSPISGHRSVSWYQQTPGQGLQFLFEYFSETQRNKGNFPGRFSGRQFSNSRSEMNVSTLELGDSALYLCASRAEDGEAFFGQGTRLTVV.

This chain uses TRBV6-6 with TRBJ2-1; D is ambiguous. There are 16 residues in the CDR3. The germline V gene has CDR1 MNHNY and CDR2 SVGAGI (reference sequence). V lost 0 bases to trimming and J lost 8 bases, with 17 bases between them. The CDR3 spells CASSYSFTVNSDEQFF. The CDR3 DNA is TGTGCCAGCAGTTACTCGTTCACTGTCAATTCCGATGAGCAGTTCTTC.

This clone showed up just a few times. The chain couples TRBV28 to TRBJ2-7, with 11 nucleotides matching TRBD2. Germline trimming cut 6 bases from V and 6 bases from J; bases unmatched to any gene: 10. This CDR3 is built from 15 residues. Germline lookup yields CDR1 MDHEN and CDR2 SYDVKM. The CDR3 DNA follows: TGTGCCAGCAGCAAATCTACTAGCGGGAGCGGCGAGCAGTACTTC. This translates into CASSKSTSGSGEQYF. The whole variable domain, remainder taken from reference TRBV28 and TRBJ2-7, is DVKVTQSSRYLVKRTGEKVFLECVQDMDHENMFWYRQDPGLGLRLIYFSYDVKMKEKGDIPEGYSVSREKKERFSLILESASTNQTSMYLCASSKSTSGSGEQYFGPGTRLTVT.

The CDR3 here is CASSQEWGGSGIHYEQYF. In nucleotides, the CDR3 is TGTGCCAGCAGCCAAGAATGGGGAGGTAGCGGGATACACTACGAGCAGTACTTC. This chain joins TRBV4-2 and TRBJ2-7; 8 nucleotides agree with TRBD2. The V gene end was trimmed by 0 bases and the J gene end by 3 bases; junction bases not matched to a gene: 13. The CDR3 consists of 18 residues. Germline lookup yields CDR1 LGHNA and CDR2 YNFKEQ.